This T cell receptor beta chain is from a study of response to subunit inactivated influenza vaccine. General observations from the study: Authors suggested each seasonal influenza vaccination recruits few new T cells.

To note about this clonotype: The antigen is not known.

Via MiXCR, TCRdb re-called the RT-PCR reads, giving one row per CDR3 protein. The repertoire holds over 650,000 distinct CDR3 sequences, with approximately 17% as singletons. This receptor was identified in a man over 45 who received an inactivated influenza vaccine. The sequences come from PBMCs from blood, collected less than 6 days after vaccination.

CDR3 sequence reads: CASSVTGGSLGYGYTF. The CDR3 DNA sequence: TGTGCCAGCAGCGTAACAGGGGGGTCGTTAGGCTATGGCTACACCTTC. The rearrangement uses TRBV9 and TRBJ1-2; 8 bases match TRBD1. Looked up from germline, CDR1 is SGDLS and CDR2 is YYNGEE. This CDR3 comprises 16 residues. V lost 1 base, J lost 4 bases, and 9 bases stayed unmatched.